One sample yielded the 13 T cell receptor beta chains listed below, sequenced in a study of T cell responses to AZD1222 COVID-19 vaccine. Some clones are missing from TCRdb's copy, which holds only in-frame ones; the method was immunoSEQ multiplex PCR. The table shows about 140,000 clones, with 80% to 95% occurring only once. The sequenced sample was peripheral blood, obtained 28 days after the second AZD1222 dose. The receptors come from an adult who received the AZD1222 COVID-19 vaccine.

This clone was found once. The rearrangement links TRBV7-3 to TRBJ2-1, with 9 bases fitting TRBD2. V trimming: 5 bases; J trimming: 0 bases; junction bases outside the gene matches: 2. The CDR3 contains 15 residues. Germline V lookup: CDR1 SGHTA, CDR2 FQGTGA. The CDR3 here is CASSKTSGSYNEQFF. DNA of the CDR3: TGTGCCAGCAGCAAGACTAGCGGCTCCTACAATGAGCAGTTCTTC. Variable domain in full (rest from reference TRBV7-3 and TRBJ2-1): GAGVSQTPSNKVTEKGKYVELRCDPISGHTALYWYRQSLGQGPEFLIYFQGTGAADDSGLPNDRFFAVRPEGSVSTLKIQRTERGDSAVYLCASSKTSGSYNEQFFGPGTRLTVL.

CDR3 amino acids: CASSLIVTEAFF. As DNA, the CDR3 is TGTGCCAGCAGCCTTATAGTGACTGAAGCTTTCTTT. This rearrangement joins TRBV5-6 to TRBJ1-1; D unclear. Between the trimmed V and J ends, which lost 4 bases and 5 bases, there was a span of 9 bases. The germline CDR1 and CDR2 sequences are SGHDT and YYEEEE. There are 12 residues in the CDR3.

This rearrangement joins TRBV4-1 to TRBJ2-4; 9 bases align to TRBD2. Germline CDR1 reads MGHRA; CDR2 reads YSYEKL. The junction had 12 bases not matched to a gene; V was cut back by 0 bases and J by 0 bases. The CDR3 extends over 20 amino acids. The CDR3 sequence: CASSQDRGSGSRRAKNIQYF. The CDR3 nucleotides read TGCGCCAGCAGCCAAGATCGTGGTAGCGGGAGTAGGAGAGCCAAAAACATTCAGTACTTC.

This chain connects TRBV7-2 to TRBJ2-3; possible D gene TRBD2, 5 bases. The CDR3 is made up of 15 amino acids. Trimming stripped 2 bases from V and 6 bases from J, with 15 bases between. CDR1 SGHTA and CDR2 FQGNSA come from the germline V gene. The CDR3 region is CASSLIPAVGDTQYF. CDR3 bases: TGTGCCAGCAGCTTAATACCAGCGGTTGGGGATACGCAGTATTTT.

The V gene is TRBV7-9, the J gene TRBJ1-4; the D is unclear. The V gene's germline CDR1 is SEHNR and CDR2 FQNEAQ (reference sequence). The germline V and J ends were trimmed by 0 bases and 2 bases, with 7 bases remaining between them. The CDR3 runs to 15 residues. Here the CDR3 DNA reads TGTGCCAGCAGCTTAGCGCCCGGGACTAATGAAAAACTGTTTTTT. Translating gives CASSLAPGTNEKLFF.

This chain uses TRBV6-6 with TRBJ1-2, with D perhaps TRBD1 (6 bases). The CDR3 is made up of 14 amino acids. CDR1 is MNHNY and CDR2 is SVGAGI in the germline V gene (reference sequence). The V end lost 5 bases, the J end lost 5 bases, and 15 bases lay between the germline ends. The DNA for the CDR3 is TGTGCCAGCAGTCGACAGGAAGCCCTTTATGGCTACACCTTC. This translates into CASSRQEALYGYTF.

The chain employs TRBV29-1 and TRBJ1-1; D gene ambiguous. Germline V gene data show CDR1 as SQVTM and CDR2 as ANQGSEA. Trimming left V 8 bases short and J 1 base short, with 11 bases between. The CDR3 runs to 12 residues. The chain's CDR3 is CSPRTGNTEAFF. CDR3 DNA: TGCAGCCCGCGGACGGGGAACACTGAAGCTTTCTTT.

The V call is TRBV11-3, the J call TRBJ2-5; D unresolved. V was clipped by 0 bases and J by 1 base, with 3 bases between them. In germline, CDR1 is SGHNT, CDR2 YENEEA. The CDR3 length is 13 residues. CDR3 sequence: CASSLDGQETQYF. CDR3 in DNA: TGTGCCAGCAGCTTAGACGGCCAAGAGACCCAGTACTTC.

The V and J genes are TRBV28 and TRBJ2-7; 10 positions match TRBD2. Looked up from germline, CDR1 is MDHEN and CDR2 is SYDVKM. The trim removed 8 bases at V and 2 bases at J, leaving 9 bases unmatched. The CDR3 totals 15 residues. CDR3 protein: CASAEAGGPPYEQYF. The CDR3 bases are TGTGCCAGCGCCGAAGCGGGAGGGCCCCCCTACGAGCAGTACTTC.

The V and J genes are TRBV19 and TRBJ2-3; D may be TRBD1 (5 bases). Germline CDR1 LNHDA, CDR2 SQIVND (reference sequence). The V and J ends lost 3 bases and 2 bases respectively, with 15 bases between them. The CDR3 extends over 16 amino acids. DNA of the CDR3: TGTGCCAGTAGTATCCGCCCAGGGTGGTCCACAGATACGCAGTATTTT. This translates into CASSIRPGWSTDTQYF.

The chain recombines TRBV29-1 with TRBJ1-1; the D gene is possibly TRBD1 (6 bases). From germline, CDR1 is SQVTM and CDR2 ANQGSEA. The CDR3 is 12 residues long. Deletions cut 7 bases from V and 1 base from J, with 10 bases between. Written as DNA, the CDR3 is TGCAGCGGCAGGGGCCCGAACACTGAAGCTTTCTTT. Translation gives CSGRGPNTEAFF.

This chain connects TRBV10-3 to TRBJ1-5, with D possibly being TRBD1 (5 bases). The V gene lost 10 bases and the J gene lost 0 bases, with 13 bases spanning the gap. From germline, CDR1 is ENHRY and CDR2 SYGVKD. This CDR3 spans 14 amino acids. The CDR3 DNA reads as TGTGCCACCAGACAGCGGGATAGCAATCAGCCCCAGCATTTT. Translated, it gives CATRQRDSNQPQHF.

The V gene is TRBV28, the J gene TRBJ2-7; 7 positions agree with TRBD2. Germline loops: CDR1 MDHEN, CDR2 SYDVKM. The CDR3 consists of 16 residues. With V trimmed by 2 bases and J by 0 bases, 7 bases remained unmatched. The CDR3: CASSLMSAGFSYEQYF. The CDR3 DNA sequence: TGTGCCAGCAGTTTAATGTCAGCGGGGTTCTCCTACGAGCAGTACTTC.